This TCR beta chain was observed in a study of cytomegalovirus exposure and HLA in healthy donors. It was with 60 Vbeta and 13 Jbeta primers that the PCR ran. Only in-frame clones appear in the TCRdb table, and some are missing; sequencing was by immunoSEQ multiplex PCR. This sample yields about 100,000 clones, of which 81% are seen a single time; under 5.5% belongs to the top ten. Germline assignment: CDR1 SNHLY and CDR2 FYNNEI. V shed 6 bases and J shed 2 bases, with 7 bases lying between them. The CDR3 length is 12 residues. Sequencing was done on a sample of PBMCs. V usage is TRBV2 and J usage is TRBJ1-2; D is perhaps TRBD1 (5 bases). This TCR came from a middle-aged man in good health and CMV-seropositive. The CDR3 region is CASRQENYGYTF. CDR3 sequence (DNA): TGTGCCAGCAGACAGGAGAACTATGGCTACACCTTC.